These T cell receptor beta chains were read from a single sample in a study of T cell responses to AZD1222 COVID-19 vaccine. The repertoire was sequenced with immunoSEQ multiplex PCR; TCRdb's copy has only in-frame clones and lacks some. The repertoire holds tens of thousands of clones, with about nine tenths as singletons. Material: peripheral blood, obtained on day 0 of AZD1222 vaccination. The receptors were gathered from an adult in good health. The CDR3 runs from the conserved cysteine through the conserved F or W. A D gene is named only where the DNA matches it firmly. Size values are once, few and many counts, or a class for expanded clones, and some rows have none.

TRBV6-5	once	TRBJ1-4	TRBD1	TGTGCCAGCATACAGGGGGCAACTAATGAAAAACTGTTTTTT	CASIQGATNEKLFF
TRBV11-2	.	TRBJ1-4	.	TGTGCCAGCAGCTTAAATGGCCCAGCTTCAGAGGGTGAAAAACTGTTTTTT	CASSLNGPASEGEKLFF
TRBV19	.	TRBJ1-1	TRBD1	TGTGCCAGTAGTGGACAGGGTTCTTTAGGGGACACTGAAGCTTTCTTT	CASSGQGSLGDTEAFF
TRBV3-1/TRBV3-2	.	TRBJ2-5	TRBD2	TGTGCCAGCAGCCAACTAGCGGGAGGGCTCCAAGAGACCCAGTACTTC	CASSQLAGGLQETQYF
TRBV4-3	once	TRBJ1-2	.	TGCGCCAGCAGCCAAGATAAGTTAAGGCAACACTATGGCTACACCTTC	CASSQDKLRQHYGYTF
TRBV28	.	TRBJ2-3	.	TGTGCCAGCAGTTTTGGTGACCTCGACACAGATACGCAGTATTTT	CASSFGDLDTDTQYF
TRBV18	once	TRBJ1-6	TRBD1	TGTGCCAGCTCTCGGGGACAGGGGAGTTCACCCCTCCACTTT	CASSRGQGSSPLHF
TRBV10-3	.	TRBJ1-3	.	TGTGCCATCAGCCGGGACGGAAACTCTGGAAACACCATATATTTT	CAISRDGNSGNTIYF
TRBV7-2	.	TRBJ1-3	.	TGTGCCAGCAGCTCGGGGGGGGCTGGAAACACCATATATTTT	CASSSGGAGNTIYF
TRBV9	.	TRBJ2-7	TRBD2	TGTGCCAGCAGCCCCGGACTAGCGGGGGGGCGGTACGAGCAGTACTTC	CASSPGLAGGRYEQYF
TRBV5-1	.	TRBJ1-3	.	TGCGCCAGCAGCTTGGCCGGAAACACCATATATTTT	CASSLAGNTIYF
TRBV2	.	TRBJ1-1	.	TGTGCCAGCAGGAACAGGTTGGCTGAAGCTTTCTTT	CASRNRLAEAFF
TRBV9	.	TRBJ2-5	.	TGTGCCAGCAGCGTAGGACGCGGTGGGGAGACCCAGTACTTC	CASSVGRGGETQYF
TRBV9	.	TRBJ1-3	.	TGTGCCAGCAGCGTAGCTACGTATGGTGGGGGTACTGGAAACACCATATATTTT	CASSVATYGGGTGNTIYF
TRBV6-5	.	TRBJ1-4	.	TGTGCCAGCAGCCCCGGTACAGGGAATGAAAAACTGTTTTTT	CASSPGTGNEKLFF
TRBV5-4	.	TRBJ2-1	.	TGTGCCAGCAGCTCAACAGTCGGCCGATACAATGAGCAGTTCTTC	CASSSTVGRYNEQFF
TRBV19	.	TRBJ2-2	.	TGTGCCAGTAGACGTCAGAGAAACACCGGGGAGCTGTTTTTT	CASRRQRNTGELFF
TRBV19	.	TRBJ1-2	.	TGTGCCAGTAGTGGTGAGAGGAACTATGGCTACACCTTC	CASSGERNYGYTF
TRBV9	.	TRBJ2-3	TRBD2	TGTGCCAGCAGCGTATTAGGACTAGCGGGGACAGATACGCAGTATTTT	CASSVLGLAGTDTQYF
TRBV19	.	TRBJ1-4	TRBD1	TGTGCCAGTAGTATAATGACAGGGGACAAACTGTTTTTT	CASSIMTGDKLFF
TRBV19	.	TRBJ1-1	.	TGTGCCAGTAGTAAAGGTTTCGGACGGACTAACACTGAAGCTTTCTTT	CASSKGFGRTNTEAFF
TRBV5-1	.	TRBJ1-1	.	TGCGCCAGCAGCTTAGGGGGTAACACTGAAGCTTTCTTT	CASSLGGNTEAFF
TRBV7-9	.	TRBJ1-2	TRBD1	TGTGCCAGCAGCCGGGACAGGGATTATGGCTACACCTTC	CASSRDRDYGYTF
TRBV19	.	TRBJ1-1	.	TGTGCCAGTAGTTCTAACAGGGTCACTGAAGCTTTCTTT	CASSSNRVTEAFF
TRBV5-1	once	TRBJ2-5	TRBD1	TGCGCCAGCAGCCAGTCGGGACAGGGCGAGACCCAGTACTTC	CASSQSGQGETQYF
TRBV5-6	.	TRBJ2-7	.	TGTGCCAGCACCCTCCGGCCCGGGGCGGTCCGCTACGAGCAGTACTTC	CASTLRPGAVRYEQYF
TRBV27	.	TRBJ2-7	.	TGTGCCAGCAGTTTAACGTTTGGGTTCGAGCAGTACTTC	CASSLTFGFEQYF
TRBV5-6	.	TRBJ2-1	.	TGTGCCAGCAGCTTGGCGGGAGAGTCAAGGGCTTACAATGAGCAGTTCTTC	CASSLAGESRAYNEQFF
TRBV19	once	TRBJ1-5	.	TGTGCCAGTAGTATAGCAGACCTGCAGCCCCAGCATTTT	CASSIADLQPQHF
TRBV19	.	TRBJ1-3	.	TGTGCCAGTAGTTGGGGGTACGGAAACACCATATATTTT	CASSWGYGNTIYF
TRBV28	.	TRBJ1-1	.	TGTGCCAGCAGTTACCTAGGAAGGGGGGGGAACACTGAAGCTTTCTTT	CASSYLGRGGNTEAFF
TRBV7-2	.	TRBJ1-6	.	TGTGCCAGCAGCTCACAGGGCTATAATTCACCCCTCCACTTT	CASSSQGYNSPLHF
TRBV18	.	TRBJ1-5	TRBD1	TGTGCCAGCTCATCGGACAGGGGAGGTCAGCCCCAGCATTTT	CASSSDRGGQPQHF
TRBV3-1/TRBV3-2	.	TRBJ1-2	TRBD1	TGTGCCAGCAGCGGCAGGGGGCTTAGCTATGGCTACACCTTC	CASSGRGLSYGYTF
TRBV5-4	.	TRBJ2-1	.	TGTGCCAGCAGCTTGGTCGACAGCTACAATGAGCAGTTCTTC	CASSLVDSYNEQFF
TRBV18	once	TRBJ2-7	.	TGTGCCAGCTCACCGCCAAACTCCTACGAGCAGTACTTC	CASSPPNSYEQYF
TRBV19	.	TRBJ2-2	.	TGTGCCAGTAGTATGCGGCCCACCGGGGAGCTGTTTTTT	CASSMRPTGELFF
TRBV19	.	TRBJ1-3	.	TGTGCCAGTAGTTTGGCGGGAAGCTCTGGAAACACCATATATTTT	CASSLAGSSGNTIYF
TRBV7-3	few	TRBJ2-7	TRBD1	TGTGCCAGCAGCACGGGACAGGGGGACGAGCAGTACTTC	CASSTGQGDEQYF
TRBV4-1	.	TRBJ2-1	TRBD2	TGCGCCAGCAGGGCAGAGGTTAGCGGGGGCTCCTACAATGAGCAGTTCTTC	CASRAEVSGGSYNEQFF
TRBV6-5	.	TRBJ1-2	.	TGTGCCAGCAGTTACCGGACAGTTGCTAACTATGGCTACACCTTC	CASSYRTVANYGYTF
TRBV12-3/TRBV12-4	.	TRBJ1-1	.	TGTGCCAGCAGTTGGGCCAGCAACACTGAAGCTTTCTTT	CASSWASNTEAFF
TRBV19	.	TRBJ1-2	.	TGTGCCAGTAGTACGGGGCCCGGCTATGGCTACACCTTC	CASSTGPGYGYTF
TRBV10-3	.	TRBJ1-2	.	TGTGCCATCAGTGATGTCAGCTATGGCTACACCTTC	CAISDVSYGYTF
TRBV11-2	once	TRBJ2-1	.	TGTGCCAGCAGCTTAGCTTCCCTCAATGAGCAGTTCTTC	CASSLASLNEQFF
TRBV19	.	TRBJ2-5	.	TGTGCCAGTAGTCGACGTCAGGAGACCCAGTACTTC	CASSRRQETQYF
TRBV24-1	.	TRBJ2-5	.	TGTGCCACCAGTGAAACCGGAGAGTACCAAGAGACCCAGTACTTC	CATSETGEYQETQYF